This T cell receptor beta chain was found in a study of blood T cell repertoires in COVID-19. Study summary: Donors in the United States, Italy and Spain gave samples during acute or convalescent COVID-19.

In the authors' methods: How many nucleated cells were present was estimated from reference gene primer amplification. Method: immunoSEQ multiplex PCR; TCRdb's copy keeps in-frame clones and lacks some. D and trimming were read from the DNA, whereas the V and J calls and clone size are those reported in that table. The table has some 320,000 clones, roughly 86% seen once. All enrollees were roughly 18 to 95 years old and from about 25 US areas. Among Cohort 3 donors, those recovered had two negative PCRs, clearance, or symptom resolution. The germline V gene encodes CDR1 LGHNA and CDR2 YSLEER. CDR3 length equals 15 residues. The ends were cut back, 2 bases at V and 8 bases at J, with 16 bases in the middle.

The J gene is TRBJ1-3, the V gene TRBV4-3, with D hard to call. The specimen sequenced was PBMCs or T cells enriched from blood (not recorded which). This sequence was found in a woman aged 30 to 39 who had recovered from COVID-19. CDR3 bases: TGCGCCAGCAGCCAATCAGTAGTGGCCGGGGACACCATATATTTT. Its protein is CASSQSVVAGDTIYF.